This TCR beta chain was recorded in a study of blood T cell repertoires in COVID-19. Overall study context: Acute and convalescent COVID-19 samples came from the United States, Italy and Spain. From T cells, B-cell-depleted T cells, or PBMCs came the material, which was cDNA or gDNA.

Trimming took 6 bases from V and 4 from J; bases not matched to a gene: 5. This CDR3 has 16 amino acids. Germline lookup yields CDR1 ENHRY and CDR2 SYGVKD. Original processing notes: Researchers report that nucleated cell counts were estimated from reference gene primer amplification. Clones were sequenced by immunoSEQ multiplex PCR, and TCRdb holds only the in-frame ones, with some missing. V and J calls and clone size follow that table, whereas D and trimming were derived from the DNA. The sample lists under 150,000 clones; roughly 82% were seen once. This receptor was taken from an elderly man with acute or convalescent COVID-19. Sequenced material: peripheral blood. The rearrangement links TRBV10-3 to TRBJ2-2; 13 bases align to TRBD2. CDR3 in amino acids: CAIRKGLAGVTGELFF. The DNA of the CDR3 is TGTGCCATCAGAAAAGGACTAGCGGGGGTCACCGGGGAGCTGTTTTTT.